These 22 T cell receptor beta chains were sequenced from one sample in a study of cytomegalovirus exposure and HLA in healthy donors. The study ran its PCR with 60 Vbeta and 13 Jbeta primers. Sequencing was performed with immunoSEQ multiplex PCR; in TCRdb, only in-frame clones are kept and a portion is missing. The sample records approximately 160,000 clones, roughly 80% being singletons. Sequencing was carried out using PBMCs. These receptors originate from a woman between 18 and 30 years old in good health and CMV-seronegative.

The table lists this clone with a few counts. The chain carries TRBV15 and TRBJ2-1, with 7 bases lining up with TRBD2. This CDR3 spans 14 amino acids. The germline V gene encodes CDR1 LNHNV and CDR2 YYDKDF (reference sequence). Trimming removed 0 bases from V and 9 bases from J; junction bases left unmatched: 5. CDR3: CATSRDPAGVEQFF. The CDR3 DNA reads TGTGCCACCAGCAGAGATCCGGCGGGAGTTGAGCAGTTCTTC.

This chain connects TRBV4-1 to TRBJ2-7; D remains ambiguous. The CDR3 totals 13 residues. The germline V gene encodes CDR1 MGHRA and CDR2 YSYEKL. The V and J ends lost 0 bases and 3 bases respectively, with 6 bases between them. CDR3 protein: CASSQDRSYEQYF. The CDR3 DNA follows: TGCGCCAGCAGCCAAGATAGGAGCTACGAGCAGTACTTC.

The V and J genes are TRBV5-1 and TRBJ2-7; D is unresolved. Per the germline V gene, CDR1 is SGHRS and CDR2 is YFSETQ. The CDR3 sequence is 13 residues long. Trimming cost V 0 bases and J 5 bases, with 9 bases left between them. This CDR3 is CASSLAEMDEQYF. The CDR3 DNA reads TGCGCCAGCAGCTTGGCCGAGATGGACGAGCAGTACTTC. The full variable domain, in which reference TRBV5-1 and TRBJ2-7 provide the parts outside the CDR3, is KAGVTQTPRYLIKTRGQQVTLSCSPISGHRSVSWYQQTPGQGLQFLFEYFSETQRNKGNFPGRFSGRQFSNSRSEMNVSTLELGDSALYLCASSLAEMDEQYFGPGTRLTVT.

This clone appeared a few times. The chain couples TRBV2 to TRBJ1-2; 10 bases are shared with TRBD1. Germline CDR1 is SNHLY and CDR2 is FYNNEI. The trim removed 4 bases at V and 1 base at J, leaving 9 bases unmatched. This CDR3 has 17 residues. DNA of the CDR3: TGTGCCAGCAGTGGACAGGGGGCCGTTCCAGATAACTATGGCTACACCTTC. This translates into CASSGQGAVPDNYGYTF. Full variable domain (outside the CDR3, taken from reference TRBV2 and TRBJ1-2): EPEVTQTPSHQVTQMGQEVILRCVPISNHLYFYWYRQILGQKVEFLVSFYNNEISEKSEIFDDQFSVERPDGSNFTLKIRSTKLEDSAMYFCASSGQGAVPDNYGYTFGSGTRLTVV.

The table lists this clone with a count of one. The rearrangement joins TRBV2 to TRBJ2-4; 7 bases fit TRBD2. The germline V gene has CDR1 SNHLY and CDR2 FYNNEI. This CDR3 comprises 16 residues. The trim removed 4 bases at V and 0 bases at J, leaving 6 bases unmatched. The CDR3 nucleotides read TGTGCCAGCAGTGTAGGGCGGGAGATAGCCAAAAACATTCAGTACTTC. Its translation: CASSVGREIAKNIQYF.

The rearrangement joins TRBV4-1 to TRBJ2-3; 10 bases agree with TRBD2. Germline CDR1 is MGHRA and CDR2 is YSYEKL. The CDR3 loop spans 18 amino acids. J lost 3 bases, V lost 0 bases, and 9 bases had no gene match. CDR3 in DNA: TGCGCCAGCAGCCAAGAACCTCTAGCGGGAGTCCGGACAGATACGCAGTATTTT. This sequence encodes CASSQEPLAGVRTDTQYF.

The rearrangement uses TRBV7-8 and TRBJ2-7, with a tentative D call TRBD2 (6 bases). With 1 base removed from V and 1 base from J, the gap between germline ends came to 17 bases. The CDR3 is 17 residues long. CDR1 and CDR2 (germline): SGHVS, FQNEAQ. This CDR3 reads CASSLVWEDLGSYEQYF. The CDR3 nucleotides are TGTGCCAGCAGCTTAGTCTGGGAGGACTTAGGGTCCTACGAGCAGTACTTC.

The chain links TRBV7-2 to TRBJ2-5; TRBD2 aligns across 9 bases. Losses at the gene ends were 5 bases for V and 5 bases for J; bases not matched to a gene: 9. CDR3 length equals 15 residues. The germline CDR1 and CDR2 sequences are SGHTA and FQGNSA. CDR3 sequence: CASSRSAGGSETQYF. CDR3 nucleotides: TGTGCCAGCAGCCGATCAGCGGGAGGTTCGGAGACCCAGTACTTC.

The rearrangement joins TRBV5-4 to TRBJ2-5; a weak D match, TRBD2 (6 bases). Germline values: CDR1 SGHNT, CDR2 YYREEE (reference sequence). V gave up 2 bases and J gave up 5 bases, with 22 bases separating them. The CDR3 is made up of 17 amino acids. CDR3 region: CASSFSRGNNPGETQYF. In nucleotides, the CDR3 is TGTGCCAGCAGCTTCAGTCGCGGGAACAACCCTGGGGAGACCCAGTACTTC.

The rearrangement uses TRBV9 and TRBJ2-7; 7 bases are a match to TRBD2. The trim removed 5 bases at V and 4 bases at J, leaving 6 bases unmatched. CDR1 SGDLS and CDR2 YYNGEE come from the germline V gene. The CDR3 contains 13 residues. For the CDR3, the DNA is TGTGCCAGCAGGGCGGGAGACATATACGAGCAGTACTTC. This encodes CASRAGDIYEQYF.

The chain carries TRBV11-2 and TRBJ2-1; no clear D gene. With 4 bases removed from V and 5 bases from J, the gap between germline ends came to 9 bases. The length of the CDR3 is 13 residues. CDR1 SGHAT and CDR2 FQNNGV come from the germline V gene. The CDR3 sequence is CASSYAADNEQFF. CDR3 sequence (DNA): TGTGCCAGCAGCTATGCGGCGGACAATGAGCAGTTCTTC.

The chain has TRBV7-6 and TRBJ2-6; 7 bases match TRBD1. The V gene's germline CDR1 is SGHVS and CDR2 FNYEAQ. V was clipped by 5 bases and J by 2 bases; unmatched bases: 3. The CDR3 has 15 residues. CDR3 loop: CASSPRGPGANVLTF. CDR3 DNA sequence: TGTGCCAGCAGCCCTAGGGGGCCTGGGGCCAACGTCCTGACTTTC.

This clone has only one observation. This chain joins TRBV7-2 and TRBJ2-7, with 11 bases lining up with TRBD2. Trimming at V came to 5 bases and at J to 2 bases, leaving 8 bases not matched to a gene. CDR3 size: 16 residues. The germline CDR1 and CDR2 sequences are SGHTA and FQGNSA. CDR3 in DNA: TGTGCCAGCAGCCGAGTCGGTAGCGGGAGGGCCTACGAGCAGTACTTC. Protein sequence: CASSRVGSGRAYEQYF. Filled out from reference TRBV7-2 and TRBJ2-7, the complete variable domain reads GAGVSQSPSNKVTEKGKDVELRCDPISGHTALYWYRQSLGQGLEFLIYFQGNSAPDKSGLPSDRFSAERTGGSVSTLTIQRTQQEDSAVYLCASSRVGSGRAYEQYFGPGTRLTVT.

The J gene is TRBJ2-5, the V gene TRBV5-4, with no clear D. The CDR3 is made up of 13 amino acids. Trimming left V 2 bases short and J 2 bases short, with 7 bases between. Germline-derived CDR1 and CDR2 are SGHNT and YYREEE (reference sequence). DNA for the CDR3: TGTGCCAGCAGCTTATCGTCTCAAGAGACCCAGTACTTC. This translates into CASSLSSQETQYF.

This clone showed up just a few times. J is TRBJ1-4 and V is TRBV4-2; 7 bases align to TRBD1. V was clipped by 4 bases and J by 4 bases; unmatched bases: 6. From germline, CDR1 is LGHNA and CDR2 YNFKEQ. This CDR3 spans 15 amino acids. The CDR3, as DNA: TGTGCCAGCAGCCCGGGGGACAGCAATAATGAAAAACTGTTTTTT. Protein product: CASSPGDSNNEKLFF.

The chain combines TRBV30 with TRBJ2-7; D not certain. The germline gives CDR1 GTSNPN, CDR2 SVGIG (reference sequence). This CDR3 is built from 12 residues. V dropped 4 bases and J dropped 4 bases, with 11 bases sitting between them. Written as DNA, the CDR3 is TGTGCCTGGAACTCGCGTCCATACGAGCAGTACTTC. Its translation: CAWNSRPYEQYF.

The genes are TRBV11-2 and TRBJ2-5; TRBD1 matches at 12 bases. Germline CDR1 reads SGHAT; CDR2 reads FQNNGV. The CDR3 contains 16 residues. J gave up 5 bases and V 1 base, and 5 bases lay outside the gene matches. CDR3 residues: CASSLGGQGARETQYF. Here the CDR3 DNA reads TGTGCCAGCAGCTTAGGGGGACAGGGGGCAAGGGAGACCCAGTACTTC.

This clone is a singleton in its sample. This chain links TRBV27 with TRBJ2-3; 12 nucleotides line up with TRBD2. The CDR3 contains 16 residues. The germline CDR1 and CDR2 sequences are MNHEY and SMNVEV (reference sequence). With 4 bases clipped from V and 1 base from J, the junction kept 3 bases outside the gene matches. CDR3 region: CASSSRLAGGTDTQYF. Written as DNA, the CDR3 is TGTGCCAGCAGTTCTCGACTAGCGGGAGGCACAGATACGCAGTATTTT.

The rearrangement joins TRBV4-3 to TRBJ2-1, with a possible D match to TRBD2 (5 bases). The CDR3 totals 15 residues. Germline CDR1 LGHNA, CDR2 YSLEER. The ends were cut back, 2 bases at V and 3 bases at J, with 11 bases in the middle. The CDR3: CASSQSREGYNEQFF. CDR3 nucleotide sequence: TGCGCCAGCAGCCAATCTCGAGAGGGCTACAATGAGCAGTTCTTC.

This chain links TRBV6-1 with TRBJ1-2, with 11 bases matching TRBD1. V was pared by 2 bases and J by 5 bases, with 4 bases of the junction left unmatched. CDR3 length equals 15 residues. Per the germline V gene, CDR1 is MNHNS and CDR2 is SASEGT. This chain's CDR3 is CASSERTGGSYGYTF. CDR3 sequence (DNA): TGTGCCAGCAGTGAAAGGACAGGGGGCTCTTATGGCTACACCTTC.

The chain joins TRBV25-1 to TRBJ1-2; D may be TRBD1 (6 bases). V was clipped by 10 bases and J by 2 bases, with 17 bases between them. CDR3 length: 14 residues. CDR1 and CDR2 from the germline V gene are MGHDK and SYGVNS. DNA of the CDR3: TGTGCCACCCTCACAGGTACAGGGAACTATGGCTACACCTTC. Protein sequence: CATLTGTGNYGYTF.

This chain joins TRBV7-9 and TRBJ1-5; unclear D gene. Germline V lookup: CDR1 SEHNR, CDR2 FQNEAQ (reference sequence). The CDR3 length is 13 residues. V gave up 3 bases and J gave up 0 bases, with 3 bases separating them. CDR3 sequence: CASSFNSNQPQHF. CDR3 in DNA: TGTGCCAGCAGCTTCAATAGCAATCAGCCCCAGCATTTT.